A single TCR beta chain is shown here with its context. This record belongs to a study of control samples from healthy donors and cancer patients. Data came from immunoSEQ multiplex PCR; TCRdb stores just in-frame clones and leaves some out. The table lists about 180,000 clones, about 90% of them singletons. J lost 5 bases, V lost 4 bases, and 6 bases had no gene match. The CDR3 spans 14 residues. Looked up from germline, CDR1 is SGHRS and CDR2 is YFSETQ. The rearrangement joins TRBV5-1 to TRBJ2-7; 10 bases map to TRBD1. Material: blood. This clonotype was obtained from a woman aged 50 to 65 in good health. DNA for the CDR3: TGCGCCAGCAGCCATGGACAGGGGGGAGACGAGCAGTACTTC. As protein: CASSHGQGGDEQYF.